Below, 9 T cell receptor beta chains from the same sample are listed, as sequenced in a study of T cells in localized non-small cell lung cancer. Repertoires were generated with immunoSEQ multiplex PCR, while TCRdb's copy carries only in-frame clones and drops some. The table shows fewer than 20,000 clones, with 90% occurring only once. The sample here was peripheral blood mononuclear cells, taken before any cancer treatment. Receptors were obtained from a woman aged 40 to 75 with stage III lung adenocarcinoma.

This clone was picked up one time. This chain's CDR3 is CASSAVRGTDTQYF. CDR3 sequence (DNA): TGTGCCAGCAGCGCCGTCAGGGGCACAGATACGCAGTATTTT. The rearrangement uses TRBV5-4 and TRBJ2-3; tentatively, D is TRBD1 (5 bases). This CDR3 spans 14 amino acids. The germline V gene encodes CDR1 SGHNT and CDR2 YYREEE (reference sequence). V lost 4 bases, J lost 1 base, and 10 bases lay in between.

The rearrangement links TRBV27 to TRBJ1-2; TRBD1 is a possible D gene (5 bases). The CDR3 is 14 amino acids. Trimming stripped 6 bases from V and 3 bases from J, with 14 bases between. CDR1 and CDR2 (germline): MNHEY, SMNVEV (reference sequence). CDR3 sequence (DNA): TGTGCCAGCAGCGGACGTAAAGGGGACTATGGCTACACCTTC. It is translated as CASSGRKGDYGYTF.

V gene TRBV30 combines with J gene TRBJ1-2; no clear D. Germline CDR1 is GTSNPN and CDR2 is SVGIG (reference sequence). The CDR3 totals 14 residues. V shed 5 bases and J shed 4 bases, with 17 bases lying between them. CDR3 in DNA: TGTGCCTGGGCCCCCCCCGGGATTGGCTATGGCTACACCTTC. Translating gives CAWAPPGIGYGYTF.

In DNA, the CDR3 is TGCGCCAGCAGCCAAGATATGGGTCCCTCAATCCTCAATGAGCAGTTCTTC. Translating gives CASSQDMGPSILNEQFF. V and J are TRBV4-3 and TRBJ2-1; no clear D gene. In germline, CDR1 is LGHNA, CDR2 YSLEER. This CDR3 is built from 17 residues. Trimming removed 0 bases from V and 6 bases from J, with 18 bases in between.

This clone appeared once. The chain carries TRBV2 and TRBJ2-7; D gene ambiguous. V shed 8 bases and J shed 6 bases, with 14 bases lying between them. The CDR3 sequence is 12 residues long. Germline-derived CDR1 and CDR2 are SNHLY and FYNNEI. In DNA form, the CDR3 reads TGTGCCAGCTCCCTACGGCCCGGCGAGCAGTACTTC. Translation gives CASSLRPGEQYF.

The chain carries TRBV7-9 and TRBJ2-1; D may be TRBD1 (5 bases). This CDR3 region has 16 residues. Germline V gives CDR1 SEHNR, CDR2 FQNEAQ (reference sequence). Trimming shortened V by 0 bases and J by 5 bases, and 14 bases separated the two germline ends. The CDR3 loop is CASSLAHGDRNNEQFF. In DNA form, the CDR3 reads TGTGCCAGCAGCTTAGCCCATGGAGACAGAAACAATGAGCAGTTCTTC.

This clone was seen a handful of times. The rearrangement links TRBV19 to TRBJ1-5, with D tentatively TRBD1 (6 bases). Germline V gene sequence: CDR1 LNHDA, CDR2 SQIVND (reference sequence). V was trimmed by 4 bases and J by 2 bases, leaving 12 bases between them. The CDR3 runs to 15 residues. CDR3 coding DNA: TGTGCCAGTAGTAGGGGGCAGGGCGGCAATCAGCCCCAGCATTTT. This encodes CASSRGQGGNQPQHF.

This clone was observed a single time. The chain uses TRBV5-1 and TRBJ2-5; a weak D match, TRBD2 (5 bases). V dropped 0 bases and J dropped 2 bases, with 5 bases sitting between them. Germline CDR1 reads SGHRS; CDR2 reads YFSETQ. The CDR3 is 13 residues long. CDR3 coding DNA: TGCGCCAGCAGCTTGGGGACTCAAGAGACCCAGTACTTC. This codes for CASSLGTQETQYF.

The chain carries TRBV29-1 and TRBJ2-1; possibly TRBD2 for D (6 bases). V lost 0 bases, J lost 8 bases, and 8 bases lay in between. This CDR3 is built from 12 residues. Germline loops: CDR1 SQVTM, CDR2 ANQGSEA. CDR3 sequence (DNA): TGCAGCGTTGAAGACGGGGGTTATGAGCAGTTCTTC. Its protein is CSVEDGGYEQFF.